The present T cell receptor (beta chain) was sequenced within a study of CD4 T cells in relation to SARS-CoV-2 and coronaviruses. In the study overall: ViraFEST: roughly ten-day antigen culture of PBMCs, then TCR beta CDR3 sequencing.

Generated by immunoSEQ multiplex PCR, the TCRdb table keeps only in-frame clones and is missing some. Among approximately 36,000 clones listed, roughly 82% were seen once. CDR1 and CDR2 from the germline V gene are PRHDT and FYEKMQ (reference sequence). V dropped 4 bases and J dropped 4 bases, with 7 bases sitting between them. This CDR3 region has 13 residues. Concerning this clone: Its antigen is undetermined.

This receptor was taken from an adult with COVID-19. The material sequenced was memory CD4+ T cells from PBMCs, cultured in vitro. J is TRBJ2-2 and V is TRBV13; tentative D call: TRBD2 (5 bases). The chain's CDR3 is CASSSRATGELFF. The CDR3 coding sequence is TGTGCCAGCAGCTCGAGGGCCACCGGGGAGCTGTTTTTT.